This section outlines one T cell receptor beta chain sequence together with its context. The antigen is unknown. The sample belongs to a study of OX40 agonist ivuxolimab in advanced cancers. Overall study: With ivuxolimab, an agonistic anti-OX40 (CD134) antibody, patients were treated. Patients in dose escalation had liver, melanoma, kidney or head and neck cancers.

Method: immunoSEQ multiplex PCR; TCRdb's copy keeps in-frame clones and lacks some. The sample contains tens of thousands of clones, roughly 84% of which appear only once. CDR1 MDHEN and CDR2 SYDVKM come from the germline V gene. V was pared by 3 bases and J by 0 bases, with 3 bases of the junction left unmatched. This CDR3 has 16 amino acids. General study findings and limits: Low levels of normalized T-cell clonal expansion also appeared in some nonresponders.

The sequence was obtained from an adult with an advanced solid tumor such as melanoma, head and neck, liver or kidney cancer. The chain joins TRBV28 to TRBJ2-3, with 10 bases identical to TRBD2. Sample: CD4+ or CD8+ T cells sorted from blood, taken in a trial of the OX40 agonist ivuxolimab. The DNA of the CDR3 is TGTGCCAGCAGTTTCGGACTAGCGGATAGCACAGATACGCAGTATTTT. Protein: CASSFGLADSTDTQYF.